The 17 T cell receptor beta chains below come from one sample, sequenced in a study of T cell changes during pregnancy in multiple sclerosis. Repertoires were generated with immunoSEQ multiplex PCR, while TCRdb's copy carries only in-frame clones and drops some. There are about 36,000 clones in the sample; about 92% occur only once, and under 0.55% lies in the top ten. The sample here was CD4+ T cells from peripheral blood mononuclear cells, taken after pregnancy. The origin of the receptors is a female donor with multiple sclerosis, enrolled in a pregnancy study.

For this clone: A read error may account for a junction end that differs from germline. J is TRBJ2-4 and V is TRBV6-1, with TRBD2 identical over 10 bases. The CDR3 sequence is 15 residues long. The germline gives CDR1 MNHNS, CDR2 SASEGT. The CDR3 loop reads CASTKGASGSRVENF. The CDR3 coding sequence is TGTGCCAGCACTAAAGGAGCTAGCGGGAGTAGGGTCGAGAACTTC.

The chain recombines TRBV27 with TRBJ2-7; 7 bases align to TRBD1. There are 16 residues in the CDR3. The trim removed 8 bases at V and 0 bases at J, leaving 13 bases unmatched. The germline gives CDR1 MNHEY, CDR2 SMNVEV (reference sequence). This CDR3 is CASRRTGLPTSYEQYF. The CDR3 DNA sequence: TGTGCCAGCCGAAGGACAGGTCTCCCGACCTCCTACGAGCAGTACTTC.

The genes are TRBV5-4 and TRBJ2-7; TRBD1 aligns across 7 bases. Germline V gene lookup returns CDR1 SGHNT and CDR2 YYREEE (reference sequence). Unmatched junction bases numbered 6, after V lost 3 bases and J lost 0 bases. This CDR3 is built from 15 residues. In DNA form, the CDR3 reads TGTGCCAGCAGCTCAACAGGGGAAGGCTCCTACGAGCAGTACTTC. Translated, it gives CASSSTGEGSYEQYF.

The sample holds one count of this clone. The chain has TRBV19 and TRBJ1-1; TRBD1 aligns across 8 bases. V trimming: 3 bases; J trimming: 2 bases; junction bases outside the gene matches: 11. The germline V gene has CDR1 LNHDA and CDR2 SQIVND (reference sequence). The CDR3 has 17 residues. The CDR3 region is CASSMTRDRWGNTEAFF. In DNA form, the CDR3 reads TGTGCCAGTAGTATGACCCGGGACAGGTGGGGCAACACTGAAGCTTTCTTT.

The J gene is TRBJ2-7, the V gene TRBV18, with TRBD1 identical over 8 bases. The CDR3 sequence is 14 residues long. The V segment lost 4 bases and the J segment 2 bases; nucleotides outside the gene matches: 4. From germline, CDR1 is KGHSH and CDR2 LQKENI. This chain's CDR3 is CASSLGQGTYEQYF. In nucleotides, the CDR3 is TGTGCCAGCTCACTCGGACAGGGAACCTACGAGCAGTACTTC. Full variable domain (outside the CDR3, taken from reference TRBV18 and TRBJ2-7): NAGVMQNPRHLVRRRGQEARLRCSPMKGHSHVYWYRQLPEEGLKFMVYLQKENIIDESGMPKERFSAEFPKEGPSILRIQQVVRGDSAAYFCASSLGQGTYEQYFGPGTRLTVT.

CDR3 DNA sequence: TGCGCCAGCAGACGAGACAGTGAATTACGAAGGGAGCAGTACTTC. It specifies CASRRDSELRREQYF. The rearrangement links TRBV5-1 to TRBJ2-7; tentative D call: TRBD1 (5 bases). Germline V gene sequence: CDR1 SGHRS, CDR2 YFSETQ. Deletions cut 5 bases from V and 7 bases from J, with 22 bases between. This CDR3 spans 15 amino acids.

This clone appeared a single time. The chain links TRBV28 to TRBJ1-4; no firm D call. Trimming stripped 7 bases from V and 7 bases from J, with 13 bases between. Germline-derived CDR1 and CDR2 are MDHEN and SYDVKM. The CDR3 runs 13 residues. This CDR3 reads CASNWVSGEKLFF. CDR3 nucleotide sequence: TGTGCCAGCAATTGGGTATCAGGTGAAAAACTGTTTTTT.

The CDR3 reads CASSYDISANEKLFF. CDR3 DNA sequence: TGTGCCAGCAGTTACGACATCTCGGCTAATGAAAAACTGTTTTTT. V and J are TRBV6-6 and TRBJ1-4; D gene ambiguous. The CDR3 extends over 15 amino acids. Trimming left V 2 bases short and J 3 bases short, with 10 bases between. Germline CDR1 reads MNHNY; CDR2 reads SVGAGI (reference sequence).

The chain combines TRBV7-3 with TRBJ1-1, with D tentatively TRBD1 (5 bases). The CDR3 totals 14 residues. Per the germline V gene, CDR1 is SGHTA and CDR2 is FQGTGA. Trimming left V 5 bases short and J 1 base short, with 11 bases between. The CDR3 region is CASSPQDQNTEAFF. The CDR3, as DNA: TGTGCCAGCAGCCCACAGGATCAGAACACTGAAGCTTTCTTT.

This chain connects TRBV7-3 to TRBJ2-2; weak D call: TRBD2 (5 bases). The CDR3 extends over 14 amino acids. The V end lost 5 bases, the J end lost 7 bases, and 14 bases lay between the germline ends. The germline CDR1 and CDR2 sequences are SGHTA and FQGTGA. The CDR3 bases are TGTGCCAGCAGCCTGGACTCCTTTGGCGGGGAGCTGTTTTTT. Its translation is CASSLDSFGGELFF.

The chain couples TRBV30 to TRBJ1-6; D is unclear. The length of the CDR3 is 15 residues. The V and J ends lost 4 bases and 0 bases respectively, with 10 bases between them. Germline values: CDR1 GTSNPN, CDR2 SVGIG (reference sequence). The CDR3: CAWITGSSYNSPLHF. CDR3 nucleotides: TGTGCCTGGATTACGGGAAGCTCCTATAATTCACCCCTCCACTTT.

This chain joins TRBV6-5 and TRBJ1-2; no clear D. The V gene lost 0 bases and the J gene lost 4 bases, with 15 bases spanning the gap. Germline V gives CDR1 MNHEY, CDR2 SVGAGI. CDR3 length: 16 residues. CDR3 bases: TGTGCCAGCAGTTACTCGATTCGGTTGATCGGCTATGGCTACACCTTC. It is translated as CASSYSIRLIGYGYTF.

The genes are TRBV15 and TRBJ2-1; D unclear. The germline V gene has CDR1 LNHNV and CDR2 YYDKDF (reference sequence). V dropped 0 bases and J dropped 10 bases, with 13 bases sitting between them. The CDR3 contains 14 residues. This chain's CDR3 is CATSRDQIAPEQFF. CDR3 nucleotides: TGTGCCACCAGCAGAGATCAAATCGCGCCGGAGCAGTTCTTC.

V usage is TRBV5-1 and J usage is TRBJ1-3; perhaps TRBD1 as D (5 bases). In germline, CDR1 is SGHRS, CDR2 YFSETQ. This CDR3 has 16 amino acids. V gave up 0 bases and J gave up 4 bases, with 14 bases separating them. The chain's CDR3 is CASSLGGVQEGNTIYF. CDR3 nucleotides: TGCGCCAGCAGCTTGGGGGGGGTCCAAGAAGGAAACACCATATATTTT.

The V and J genes are TRBV5-5 and TRBJ2-6; D remains ambiguous. The V gene's germline CDR1 is SGHKS and CDR2 YYEKEE (reference sequence). This CDR3 is built from 15 residues. V lost 1 base, J lost 1 base, and 6 bases lay in between. The CDR3 region has the DNA TGTGCCAGCAGCTTGATGCAGTCTGGGGCCAACGTCCTGACTTTC. This codes for CASSLMQSGANVLTF.

The J gene is TRBJ2-3, the V gene TRBV6-1; D might be TRBD2 (6 bases). The CDR3 sequence is 12 residues long. Germline assignment: CDR1 MNHNS and CDR2 SASEGT. V was pared by 8 bases and J by 1 base, with 7 bases between. The CDR3 nucleotides are TGTGCCAGCTCGGGGGGCACAGATACGCAGTATTTT. Its translation: CASSGGTDTQYF.

The J gene is TRBJ1-4, the V gene TRBV29-1; 7 bases fit TRBD1. The CDR3 consists of 14 residues. Germline V lookup: CDR1 SQVTM, CDR2 ANQGSEA. After removal of 1 base from V and 8 bases from J, the junction contained 7 bases not matched to a gene. CDR3 sequence (DNA): TGCAGCGTTGAAGGGACAGGCGTCAGAGAAAAACTGTTTTTT. Encoded protein: CSVEGTGVREKLFF.